Below, 15 T cell receptor beta chains from the same sample are listed, as sequenced in a study of T-cell reconstitution after alpha-beta-depleted transplantation in children. Preparation of the TCRbeta library involved a method that used unique molecular identifiers. Each CDR3 protein gets one entry after TCRdb re-called the PCR reads with MiXCR. The table records fewer than 550,000 distinct CDR3 sequences, about a tenth of them present only once. This material consisted of PBMCs from the stem cell graft donor, taken from the stem cell graft. The receptors here all came from a human donor who donated a stem cell graft to a child with acute myeloid leukemia.

This clonotype has a count of ten or more. The rearrangement uses TRBV20-1 and TRBJ1-5; a possible D gene is TRBD1 (5 bases). V lost 2 bases to trimming and J lost 0 bases, with 14 bases between them. Germline CDR1 DFQATT, CDR2 SNEGSKA (reference sequence). This CDR3 is built from 16 residues. In DNA form, the CDR3 reads TGCAGTGCTAGAACTATGGGGGGATATAGCAATCAGCCCCAGCATTTT. Its protein product is CSARTMGGYSNQPQHF.

Ten or more counts support this clonotype. The chain carries TRBV12-3 or TRBV12-4 and TRBJ1-2, with D uncertain. The CDR3 contains 14 residues. V dropped 6 bases and J dropped 8 bases, with 19 bases sitting between them. The CDR3 DNA sequence: TGTGCCAGCAGGTCCACCGTCTCGGGGTTGGGCTACACCTTC. Translated, it gives CASRSTVSGLGYTF.

The V and J genes are TRBV6-2 or TRBV6-3 and TRBJ2-7; 9 bases are a match to TRBD2. The CDR3 has 15 amino acids. Germline lookup yields CDR1 MNHEY and CDR2 SVGEGT. V trimming: 0 bases; J trimming: 2 bases; junction bases outside the gene matches: 2. The CDR3 DNA follows: TGTGCCAGCAGTTACTCTCCTAGCGGGACCTACGAGCAGTACTTC. It yields the protein CASSYSPSGTYEQYF.

This clonotype was counted ten times or more. The chain combines TRBV14 with TRBJ2-1; D might be TRBD1 (5 bases). CDR1 is SGHDN, CDR2 FVKESK, per germline. The ends were cut back, 3 bases at V and 6 bases at J, with 15 bases in the middle. The CDR3 length is 15 residues. The CDR3 nucleotides are TGTGCCAGCAGCCACAGACAGTTTCCCTTCAATGAGCAGTTCTTC. It yields the protein CASSHRQFPFNEQFF.

On this clonotype: A much larger clone is a single base away; this may be a read error. J is TRBJ2-2 and V is TRBV5-1; 7 positions match TRBD1. Germline CDR1 reads SGHRS; CDR2 reads YFSETQ. V lost 3 bases, J lost 9 bases, and 8 bases stayed unmatched. The CDR3 is made up of 14 amino acids. CDR3 protein: CASSWTGLNRELFF. CDR3 nucleotides: TGCGCCAGCAGCTGGACAGGTTTGAACCGGGAGCTGTTTTTT.

V is TRBV7-2 and J is TRBJ2-7; the D gene is possibly TRBD1 (6 bases). Germline V gene sequence: CDR1 SGHTA, CDR2 FQGNSA. Trimming took off 7 bases at V and 5 bases at J, with 15 bases between the two ends. This CDR3 comprises 13 residues. CDR3 coding DNA: TGTGCCAGCACCCTATCCCCAGGGGACGAGCAGTACTTC. It yields the protein CASTLSPGDEQYF.

The chain combines TRBV7-2 with TRBJ2-1; D not resolved. Trimming stripped 2 bases from V and 6 bases from J, with 11 bases between. The germline gives CDR1 SGHTA, CDR2 FQGNSA. The CDR3 totals 14 residues. The CDR3 bases are TGTGCCAGCAGCTTATCTATGACTGCCAATGAGCAGTTCTTC. Encoded protein: CASSLSMTANEQFF.

The V and J genes are TRBV7-6 and TRBJ1-1, with D maybe TRBD1 (5 bases). CDR3 length: 13 residues. V was clipped by 0 bases and J by 6 bases, with 8 bases between them. Looked up from germline, CDR1 is SGHVS and CDR2 is FNYEAQ. CDR3 sequence: CASSLALGAEAFF. CDR3 sequence (DNA): TGTGCCAGCAGCTTAGCGCTGGGGGCTGAAGCTTTCTTT.

There are many counts of this clonotype. The chain joins TRBV6-2 or TRBV6-3 to TRBJ1-1; no reliable D call. V was pared by 6 bases and J by 0 bases, with 8 bases between. CDR3 length: 13 residues. Germline V gives CDR1 MNHEY, CDR2 SVGEGT. The CDR3 nucleotides are TGTGCCAGCAGCCCTTACATGAACACTGAAGCTTTCTTT. This sequence encodes CASSPYMNTEAFF.

The sample holds many counts of this clonotype. DNA of the CDR3: TGCAGCGCCGCGGGGGGTGGGGCCTACAATGAGCAGTTCTTC. Amino acids: CSAAGGGAYNEQFF. The gene calls are TRBV29-1 and TRBJ2-1; 8 bases align to TRBD2. V trimming: 7 bases; J trimming: 2 bases; junction bases outside the gene matches: 7. Germline V gene sequence: CDR1 SQVTM, CDR2 ANQGSEA. The CDR3 is 14 residues long.

This clonotype was seen a handful of times. The chain joins TRBV20-1 to TRBJ2-5; weak D call: TRBD2 (5 bases). From germline, CDR1 is DFQATT and CDR2 SNEGSKA (reference sequence). Trimming took off 7 bases at V and 3 bases at J, with 12 bases between the two ends. There are 12 residues in the CDR3. The CDR3 sequence: CSGKVGEETQYF. DNA for the CDR3: TGCAGTGGAAAGGTGGGAGAAGAGACCCAGTACTTC.

This clonotype was counted only a few times. This chain links TRBV7-2 with TRBJ2-7; weak D call: TRBD2 (6 bases). The length of the CDR3 is 14 residues. Trimming shortened V by 5 bases and J by 6 bases, and 17 bases separated the two germline ends. The germline CDR1 and CDR2 sequences are SGHTA and FQGNSA. The CDR3: CASSPAGISGEQYF. CDR3 bases: TGTGCCAGCAGCCCCGCGGGGATATCAGGCGAGCAGTACTTC.

The chain couples TRBV7-9 to TRBJ2-7; 16 nucleotides align to TRBD2. The CDR3 covers 17 residues. Losses at the gene ends were 5 bases for V and 5 bases for J; bases not matched to a gene: 9. Germline-derived CDR1 and CDR2 are SEHNR and FQNEAQ (reference sequence). DNA of the CDR3: TGTGCCAGCAGCCTGGGACTAGCGGGAGGGCCGGGCGACGAGCAGTACTTC. This sequence encodes CASSLGLAGGPGDEQYF.

This clonotype came up a few times. The chain joins TRBV7-4 to TRBJ1-5, with D uncertain. Germline values: CDR1 SGHVT, CDR2 SQSDAQ. The V end lost 1 base, the J end lost 0 bases, and 7 bases lay between the germline ends. CDR3 length: 15 amino acids. The CDR3 nucleotides read TGTGCCAGCAGCTTAGGTCCAGATAGCAATCAGCCCCAGCATTTT. Its translation is CASSLGPDSNQPQHF.

This clonotype was seen repeatedly, ten times or more. The chain uses TRBV7-3 and TRBJ1-5; D is unresolved. The CDR3 sequence is 13 residues long. Trimming removed 1 base from V and 6 bases from J, with 7 bases in between. Germline CDR1 SGHTA, CDR2 FQGTGA. Here the CDR3 reads CASSLKIGQPQHF. In DNA, the CDR3 is TGTGCCAGCAGCTTAAAGATTGGTCAGCCCCAGCATTTT.